This T cell receptor beta chain appears in the sequencing data of a study of metastatic and nonmetastatic thyroid tumors. Study context: Samples came from malignant and benign thyroid patients, and repertoires were compared across blood and tumor or nodule tissue. Study conclusions and caveats: In blood and tumor, TCR beta diversity was reportedly significantly higher in malignant thyroid tumors than in benign nodules.

This clone was seen many times. Its specificity is unknown. TCRdb re-analyzed the PCR reads through MiXCR. The sample yields roughly 93,000 clones, roughly an eighth seen once. In germline, CDR1 is LNHDA, CDR2 SQIVND (reference sequence). Losses at the gene ends were 5 bases for V and 2 bases for J; bases not matched to a gene: 5. The CDR3 extends over 14 amino acids. Patients had received no treatment of any kind before thyroid surgery. This chain connects TRBV19 to TRBJ1-1; 7 positions agree with TRBD1. The TCR originated in a female donor with papillary thyroid cancer or a benign thyroid nodule (not recorded which). Some clones in this sample may be carry-over from other donors' samples. Material for sequencing was blood. Written as DNA, the CDR3 is TGTGCCAGTAGTGTGGGACAGACCAACACTGAAGCTTTCTTT. This codes for CASSVGQTNTEAFF. The variable domain in full, completed from reference TRBV19 and TRBJ1-1, reads DGGITQSPKYLFRKEGQNVTLSCEQNLNHDAMYWYRQDPGQGLRLIYYSQIVNDFQKGDIAEGYSVSREKKESFPLTVTSAQKNPTAFYLCASSVGQTNTEAFFGQGTRLTVV.